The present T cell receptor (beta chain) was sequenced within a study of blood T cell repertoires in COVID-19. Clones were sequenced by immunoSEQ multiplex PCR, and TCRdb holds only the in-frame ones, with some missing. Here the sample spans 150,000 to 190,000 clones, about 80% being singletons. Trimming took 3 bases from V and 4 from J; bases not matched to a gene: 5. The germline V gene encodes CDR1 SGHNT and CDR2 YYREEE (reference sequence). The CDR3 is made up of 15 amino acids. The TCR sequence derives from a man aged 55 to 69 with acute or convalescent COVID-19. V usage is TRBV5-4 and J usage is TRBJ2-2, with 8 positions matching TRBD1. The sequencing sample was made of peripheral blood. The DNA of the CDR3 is TGTGCCAGCAGCTCCCAGGGGGCAGGCACCGGGGAGCTGTTTTTT. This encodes CASSSQGAGTGELFF.